A selection of T cell receptor beta chains follows, all from one sample in a study of T cell repertoires in cytomegalovirus infection. Their antigen targets remain unknown. TCRdb re-called the reads through MiXCR, storing one row per CDR3 protein. The sample shows about 130,000 distinct CDR3 sequences, approximately 24% of them seen only once. Sequencing was carried out using PBMCs, sequenced either directly or after in vitro stimulation (not recorded which). These receptors were obtained from a human donor in good health (CMV status not recorded). Some clones in this sample may be carry-over from other donors' samples. CDR3s include the opening cysteine and the closing phenylalanine or tryptophan. The D gene is left open where the match is weak. Some rows mark clone size as missing; the rest say once, few, many or name a class of expanded clone.

>NA|many|TRBJ2-5|TRBV7-2
TGTGCCAGCAGCTTAAGTGTTGGGGGCCCTATAAGGGCCCAGTACTTC
CASSLSVGGPIRAQYF
>NA|NA|TRBJ1-1|TRBV7-2
TGTGCCAGCAGCTTAGTTGGGCAGACGAACACTGAAGCTTTCTTT
CASSLVGQTNTEAFF
>NA|NA|TRBJ2-2|TRBV2
TGTGCCAGCATGTGGCAGAAAATTCTGACCGGGGAGCTGTTTTTT
CASMWQKILTGELFF
>NA|few|TRBJ2-3|TRBV5-4
TGTGCCAGCAGCTTGGGGATCCTCAGCACAGATACGCAGTATTTT
CASSLGILSTDTQYF
>NA|NA|TRBJ1-1|TRBV7-8
TGTGCCAGCAGCATAGCTGGGCAGGGCACTGAAGCTTTCTTT
CASSIAGQGTEAFF
>NA|NA|TRBJ1-1|TRBV6-5
TGTGCCAGCAGAAGGACAGAGTACACTGAAGCTTTCTTT
CASRRTEYTEAFF
>NA|NA|TRBJ2-7|TRBV19
TGTGCCAGTAGTCATGGGGAAACCTACGAGCAGTACTTC
CASSHGETYEQYF
>TRBD1|many|TRBJ2-2|TRBV7-2
TGTGCCAGCAGCTGGGACAGGGGGCTTAACACCGGGGAGCTGTTTTTT
CASSWDRGLNTGELFF
>TRBD1|few|TRBJ2-7|TRBV28
TGTGCCAGCAGTTTACCCTTACAGGGGGGTTCCTACGAGCAGTACTTC
CASSLPLQGGSYEQYF
>NA|NA|TRBJ1-2|TRBV2
TGTGCCAGCAGGCAGAGGGAGAACTACACCTTC
CASRQRENYTF
>NA|NA|TRBJ2-7|TRBV6-8
TGTGCCAGCGGTTACTCCACCTCCCTGCCGCTAGTCTACGAGCAGTACTTC
CASGYSTSLPLVYEQYF
>NA|NA|TRBJ1-2|TRBV19
TGTGCCAGTATCCCGAGGGCGGATAACTATGGCTACACCTTC
CASIPRADNYGYTF
>TRBD2|many|TRBJ2-5|TRBV11-2
TGTGCCAGCAGCTTGGGCGGGAGGCCCCCCGAGACCCAGTACTTC
CASSLGGRPPETQYF
>TRBD1|once|TRBJ1-2|TRBV19
TGTGCCAGTAGGGACCGGGACAGCATCTTCTATGGCTACACCTTC
CASRDRDSIFYGYTF
>TRBD2|NA|TRBJ2-1|TRBV7-9
TGTGCCAGCAGAACTGGACTAGCTTATACGAATAGCTCCTACAATGAGCAGTTCTTC
CASRTGLAYTNSSYNEQFF
>NA|NA|TRBJ2-4|TRBV5-4
TGTGCCAGCAGCCAAGCCAAAAACATTCAGTACTTC
CASSQAKNIQYF
>TRBD2|many|TRBJ2-5|TRBV7-2
TGTGCCAGCAGCTTAGAGTCTAGCGGGAGTATAAAGACCCAGTACTTC
CASSLESSGSIKTQYF
>TRBD1|few|TRBJ1-1|TRBV6-2/TRBV6-3
TGTGCCAGCAGTTACGTATCCGGGACAGGAGGATTAAGGAACACTGAAGCTTTCTTT
CASSYVSGTGGLRNTEAFF
>TRBD2|many|TRBJ2-2|TRBV7-8
TGTGCCAGCAGCCGACAGTTAGCGGGAGGGCGGAACACCGGGGAGCTGTTTTTT
CASSRQLAGGRNTGELFF
>TRBD2|few|TRBJ2-7|TRBV19
TGTGCCAGTAGTCAACTAGCGGGAGGCTCCTACGAGCAGTACTTC
CASSQLAGGSYEQYF
>NA|few|TRBJ1-2|TRBV7-2
TGTGCCAGCAGTCCTCAGCCCTATATCTCTGATGGCTACACCTTC
CASSPQPYISDGYTF
>NA|many|TRBJ1-1|TRBV12-3/TRBV12-4
TGTGCCAGCAGCTTGGGGGGCGGCACTGAAGCTTTCTTT
CASSLGGGTEAFF
>TRBD1|few|TRBJ1-4|TRBV20-1
TGCAGTGCGCCCGGGACAGCGAATGAAAAACTGTTTTTT
CSAPGTANEKLFF
>TRBD2|NA|TRBJ2-1|TRBV6-6
TGTGCCAGCAGCCGAGGGACTAGCGGTTACAATGAGCAGTTCTTC
CASSRGTSGYNEQFF
>TRBD2|few|TRBJ2-3|TRBV30
TGTGCCTGGAGTGTAACTAGCGGGAGAGCAGATACGCAGTATTTT
CAWSVTSGRADTQYF
>TRBD1|NA|TRBJ1-4|TRBV5-1
TGCGCCAGCAGGCAACAGGGGAATGTCAATGAAAAACTGTTTTTT
CASRQQGNVNEKLFF
>TRBD2|many|TRBJ2-1|TRBV5-6
TGTGCCAGCAGCCCGGGACTAGCGGGAGTGTTTGAGCAGTTCTTC
CASSPGLAGVFEQFF
>TRBD2|few|TRBJ2-3|TRBV29-1
TGCAGCGTTGAAGGACTAGCGGGTTCAGATACGCAGTATTTT
CSVEGLAGSDTQYF
>NA|NA|TRBJ1-3|TRBV28
TGTGCCAGCAGTTTATCGGGGGCCTCTGGAAACACCATATATTTT
CASSLSGASGNTIYF
>NA|many|TRBJ2-3|TRBV7-2
TGTGCCAGCGCCCCCGGACTCAGCACAGATACGCAGTATTTT
CASAPGLSTDTQYF
>NA|NA|TRBJ1-5|TRBV6-1
TGTGCCAGCAGGGACGGCAGCTACAATCAGCCCCAGCATTTT
CASRDGSYNQPQHF
>NA|NA|TRBJ1-1|TRBV12-5
TGTGCTAGTGGTTTGTCTGGGGGCACTGAAGCTTTCTTT
CASGLSGGTEAFF
>NA|NA|TRBJ1-3|TRBV5-1
TGCGCCAGCAGCAGGATGACCCCGGGAAGTGGAAACACCATATATTTT
CASSRMTPGSGNTIYF
>NA|many|TRBJ2-3|TRBV7-2
TGTGCCAGCAGGTTGGACCGCGGACGGCTCACAGATACGCAGTATTTT
CASRLDRGRLTDTQYF
>TRBD1|few|TRBJ1-2|TRBV12-3/TRBV12-4
TGTGCCAGCAGTTTTAGGTTTTTCACAGGGGGCTATGGCTACACCTTC
CASSFRFFTGGYGYTF